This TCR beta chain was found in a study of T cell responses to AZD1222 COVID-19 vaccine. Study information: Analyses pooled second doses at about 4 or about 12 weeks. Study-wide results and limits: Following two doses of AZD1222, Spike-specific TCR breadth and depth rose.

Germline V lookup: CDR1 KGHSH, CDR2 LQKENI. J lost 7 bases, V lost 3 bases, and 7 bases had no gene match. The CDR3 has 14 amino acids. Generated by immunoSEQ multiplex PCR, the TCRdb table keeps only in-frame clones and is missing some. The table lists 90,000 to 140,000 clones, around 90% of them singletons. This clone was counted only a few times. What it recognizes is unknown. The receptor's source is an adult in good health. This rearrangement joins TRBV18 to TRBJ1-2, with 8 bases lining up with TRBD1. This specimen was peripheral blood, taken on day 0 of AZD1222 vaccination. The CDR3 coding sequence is TGTGCCAGCTCACCCGGACAGGGTGGCGTTGGCTACACCTTC. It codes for CASSPGQGGVGYTF.